The rows below give T cell receptor beta chains drawn from one sample of a study of T cell repertoires in cytomegalovirus infection. TCRdb fed the reads into MiXCR, producing one record per CDR3 protein. The sample yields about 490,000 distinct CDR3 sequences, 26% seen once. Sequenced material: PBMCs. These receptor sequences come from a human donor in good health (CMV status not recorded). Some clones in this sample may be carry-over from other donors' samples. The CDR3 runs from the conserved cysteine through the conserved F or W. A D gene is named only where the DNA matches it firmly. Clone size is not always given. Where it is, it says once, few, many or a class for expanded clones.

d_gene,j_gene,v_gene,abundance,CDR3aa,CDR3nt
-,TRBJ1-2,TRBV7-2,many,CASSFSTGLVRGYTF,TGTGCCAGCAGCTTTTCAACAGGGTTGGTTCGAGGCTACACCTTC
-,TRBJ2-1,TRBV6-1,few,CASSEEGQEGGRNEQFF,TGTGCCAGCAGTGAAGAAGGGCAGGAAGGAGGGAGGAATGAGCAGTTCTTC
TRBD1,TRBJ2-7,TRBV10-3,-,CANRDRVGEQYF,TGTGCCAACCGGGACAGGGTTGGCGAGCAGTACTTC
-,TRBJ1-5,TRBV19,-,CASSSGHRELGNQPQHF,TGTGCCAGTAGTAGCGGTCACAGGGAGTTGGGCAATCAGCCCCAGCATTTT
-,TRBJ1-2,TRBV19,-,CASSRGQTTYYGYTF,TGTGCCAGTAGTAGAGGACAGACTACTTACTATGGCTACACCTTC
TRBD1,TRBJ1-5,TRBV6-2/TRBV6-3,-,CASSDRQGRNQPQHF,TGTGCCAGCAGTGACAGACAGGGCCGTAATCAGCCCCAGCATTTT
-,TRBJ2-3,TRBV3-1,-,CASSQVGFTDTQYF,TGTGCCAGCAGCCAAGTGGGCTTCACAGATACGCAGTATTTT
TRBD2,TRBJ2-5,TRBV7-2,few,CASSTIAGARETQYF,TGTGCCAGCAGCACTATAGCGGGAGCCCGAGAGACCCAGTACTTC
-,TRBJ1-1,TRBV29-1,-,CSVGAGLNTEAFF,TGCAGCGTTGGCGCAGGGCTGAACACTGAAGCTTTCTTT
-,TRBJ1-2,TRBV7-9,-,CASSFRGKSYGYTF,TGTGCCAGCAGCTTCCGGGGAAAGTCATATGGCTACACCTTC
-,TRBJ1-3,TRBV19,few,CAIRSPGVGNTIYF,TGTGCCATTCGATCGCCAGGGGTTGGAAACACCATATATTTT